The source of this TCR beta chain is a study of CD8 T cells in cerebrospinal fluid in Alzheimer's disease. Study-wide results and caveats: Expanded clones of at least 3% were commoner in Alzheimer's patients than healthy subjects. EBV-specific clones were neither the most expanded nor enriched in Alzheimer's patients. The authors cautioned that cerebrospinal fluid EBV-specific TCRs do not prove EBV causes Alzheimer's.

The CDR3 covers 14 residues. Germline V gene lookup returns CDR1 SQVTM and CDR2 ANQGSEA. TCRdb derives one entry per CDR3 protein from the 10x single-cell sequencing reads, leaving out DNA. This listing includes approximately 1,500 distinct CDR3 sequences. This clonotype is identified as medium-sized from frequency. Its specificity is unknown. Sequenced: cerebrospinal fluid. The chain combines TRBV29-1 with TRBJ2-1; no DNA is available, so the TRBD2 call from TCRdb remains unchecked. The clonotype originates from a human donor with Alzheimer's disease. CDR3: CSVPGTGTYNEQFF.